Listed here are 29 T cell receptor beta chains from one sample, sequenced in a study of CD8 T cells in ankylosing spondylitis. TCRdb processed the 5' RACE reads anew with MiXCR; each CDR3 protein has one entry. The sample carries a few hundred thousand distinct CDR3 sequences, around 22% recorded once. Their antigens remain unidentified. Whole-study findings and limits: Blood of patients with ankylosing spondylitis appeared to be characterized by a TCR beta motif of about 8 highly homologous variants.

The sequencing sample was made of blood, either unsorted or a sorted T cell fraction (not recorded which). The receptor set was obtained from a male donor with ankylosing spondylitis.

V gene TRBV4-1 combines with J gene TRBJ1-2; 7 nucleotides align to TRBD1. V lost 0 bases and J lost 5; bases outside the gene matches: 6. Germline-derived CDR1 and CDR2 are MGHRA and YSYEKL. There are 15 residues in the CDR3. The CDR3 nucleotides are TGCGCCAGCAGCCAAGAGGGGACAGTTGGATATGGCTACACCTTC. Protein sequence: CASSQEGTVGYGYTF.

CDR3 sequence: CSANREQETQYF. The CDR3 nucleotides are TGCAGTGCTAACAGGGAACAAGAGACCCAGTACTTC. The chain has TRBV20-1 and TRBJ2-5; a possible D gene is TRBD1 (6 bases). Germline CDR1 is DFQATT and CDR2 is SNEGSKA (reference sequence). The V end lost 4 bases, the J end lost 2 bases, and 8 bases lay between the germline ends. The CDR3 is made up of 12 amino acids.

The chain joins TRBV4-2 to TRBJ2-7; the D gene is possibly TRBD2 (6 bases). Germline loops: CDR1 LGHNA, CDR2 YNFKEQ. The CDR3 extends over 17 amino acids. V was cut by 4 bases and J by 0 bases, with 19 bases left in between. In DNA, the CDR3 is TGTGCCAGCAGCCCCTTGTCCTGGGGACTCGGCTCCTACGAGCAGTACTTC. This translates into CASSPLSWGLGSYEQYF.

With regard to this clonotype: Given the absence of the conserved phenylalanine or tryptophan at the CDR3 end, a read error is likely. The rearrangement links TRBV5-1 to TRBJ2-5; possible D gene TRBD1, 6 bases. V was trimmed by 5 bases and J by 2 bases, leaving 13 bases between them. Per the germline V gene, CDR1 is SGHRS and CDR2 is YFSETQ. The CDR3 is 14 amino acids. As DNA, the CDR3 is TGCGCCAGCAGAGCGTATACAGGGCAAGAGACCCAGTACTAC. It codes for CASRAYTGQETQYY.

The CDR3 DNA reads as TGCAGTGCTTCCACGGTGGGCACTGAAGCTTTCTTT. This gives the protein CSASTVGTEAFF. The chain uses TRBV20-1 and TRBJ1-1; D call uncertain. Germline loops: CDR1 DFQATT, CDR2 SNEGSKA (reference sequence). This CDR3 region has 12 residues. The germline V and J ends were trimmed by 5 bases and 4 bases, with 11 bases remaining between them.

This chain joins TRBV12-3 or TRBV12-4 and TRBJ2-7; 10 bases map to TRBD2. V was clipped by 6 bases and J by 3 bases; unmatched bases: 14. The CDR3 covers 17 residues. The chain's CDR3 is CASSRPGLAFGFYEQYF. The CDR3, as DNA: TGTGCCAGCAGCCGACCGGGACTAGCGTTCGGGTTCTACGAGCAGTACTTC.

This chain links TRBV7-2 with TRBJ2-2; TRBD1 is a possible D gene (5 bases). The germline V gene encodes CDR1 SGHTA and CDR2 FQGNSA. The V end was cut by 4 bases, the J end by 0 bases, with 9 bases between. The CDR3 has 15 amino acids. CDR3: CASSSRVTNTGELFF. The CDR3 nucleotides are TGTGCCAGCAGCTCCAGGGTCACGAACACCGGGGAGCTGTTTTTT. Full variable domain (outside the CDR3, taken from reference TRBV7-2 and TRBJ2-2): GAGVSQSPSNKVTEKGKDVELRCDPISGHTALYWYRQSLGQGLEFLIYFQGNSAPDKSGLPSDRFSAERTGGSVSTLTIQRTQQEDSAVYLCASSSRVTNTGELFFGEGSRLTVL.

This rearrangement joins TRBV6-5 to TRBJ2-2; no clear D. From germline, CDR1 is MNHEY and CDR2 SVGAGI. The CDR3 totals 14 residues. Trimming removed 4 bases at V and 4 bases at J, with 10 bases between. DNA of the CDR3: TGTGCCAGCAGTTTGGGTGGGATCACCGGGGAGCTGTTTTTT. This translates into CASSLGGITGELFF.

This clonotype appeared a few times. The CDR3 bases are TGTGCCAGTACCCTCGGGGTGGTGAGGTACACTGAAGCTTTCTTT. Translating gives CASTLGVVRYTEAFF. This sequence joins TRBV19 and TRBJ1-1; D unclear. Germline CDR1 is LNHDA and CDR2 is SQIVND (reference sequence). The CDR3 sequence is 15 residues long. The V end was cut by 7 bases, the J end by 3 bases, with 18 bases between.

The rearrangement links TRBV25-1 to TRBJ2-7; D is perhaps TRBD1 (6 bases). Germline V lookup: CDR1 MGHDK, CDR2 SYGVNS. V lost 6 bases and J lost 3, with 18 bases in between. The CDR3 totals 15 residues. The CDR3, as DNA: TGTGCCAGCAGGCCGCAGGGGATGGGTTTCTACGAGCAGTACTTC. This sequence encodes CASRPQGMGFYEQYF.

V usage is TRBV10-2 and J usage is TRBJ2-7, with 10 positions matching TRBD2. CDR1 is WSHSY, CDR2 SAAADI, per germline. The V and J ends lost 6 bases and 4 bases, in that order; junction bases with no gene match: 9. There are 15 residues in the CDR3. CDR3 amino acids: CASSAPGLARYEQYF. The CDR3 DNA follows: TGCGCCAGCAGCGCCCCGGGACTAGCGAGATACGAGCAGTACTTC.

The chain has TRBV29-1 and TRBJ2-3, with 9 bases that match TRBD1. After removal of 3 bases from V and 3 bases from J, the junction contained 13 bases not matched to a gene. Germline assignment: CDR1 SQVTM and CDR2 ANQGSEA. CDR3 length: 17 residues. The CDR3, as DNA: TGCAGCGTTGATCTCCCCCAGGGACAGGGCGGTACAGATACGCAGTATTTT. Translating it yields CSVDLPQGQGGTDTQYF.

The V and J genes are TRBV5-5 and TRBJ2-7; D is ambiguous. The germline V gene encodes CDR1 SGHKS and CDR2 YYEKEE (reference sequence). V was shortened by 1 base and J by 5 bases, with 10 bases between the two germline ends. This CDR3 contains 13 residues. In DNA, the CDR3 is TGTGCCAGCAGCTTGCAGAGGCACCACGAGCAGTACTTC. The encoded protein is CASSLQRHHEQYF.

V and J are TRBV18 and TRBJ1-1; 7 positions agree with TRBD1. The length of the CDR3 is 13 residues. Losses at the gene ends were 3 bases for V and 11 bases for J; bases not matched to a gene: 9. Germline V gene lookup returns CDR1 KGHSH and CDR2 LQKENI. The CDR3 DNA sequence: TGTGCCAGCTCACCGGGGGACAGATTGTTGGCTTTCTTT. This sequence encodes CASSPGDRLLAFF.

This clonotype was detected ten times or more. V is TRBV2 and J is TRBJ2-3; no definite D call. Germline V gene data show CDR1 as SNHLY and CDR2 as FYNNEI. With 2 bases removed from V and 5 bases from J, the gap between germline ends came to 2 bases. There are 11 residues in the CDR3. CDR3 in DNA: TGTGCCAGCAGTGAACGAGATACGCAGTATTTT. Encoded protein: CASSERDTQYF.

This clonotype occurred a few times. CDR3 sequence: CSAPTEETQYF. Written as DNA, the CDR3 is TGCAGTGCTCCTACGGAAGAGACCCAGTACTTC. The chain uses TRBV20-1 and TRBJ2-5; D is ambiguous. From germline, CDR1 is DFQATT and CDR2 SNEGSKA (reference sequence). Trimming stripped 5 bases from V and 3 bases from J, with 7 bases between. CDR3 length: 11 residues.

The V call is TRBV5-1, the J call TRBJ2-3; D uncertain. The germline gives CDR1 SGHRS, CDR2 YFSETQ. Trimming cost V 6 bases and J 2 bases, with 13 bases left between them. The CDR3 consists of 14 residues. CDR3 bases: TGCGCCAGCAAGGAAGACACTCACACAGATACGCAGTATTTT. Amino acids: CASKEDTHTDTQYF.

The CDR3: CATSRELAGVNEQFF. The CDR3 DNA follows: TGTGCCACCAGCAGAGAACTAGCGGGAGTAAATGAGCAGTTCTTC. The chain carries TRBV15 and TRBJ2-1; 11 bases match TRBD2. CDR3 length: 15 amino acids. CDR1 and CDR2 from the germline V gene are LNHNV and YYDKDF (reference sequence). Losses at the gene ends were 0 bases for V and 7 bases for J; bases not matched to a gene: 2.

The J gene is TRBJ2-7, the V gene TRBV12-3 or TRBV12-4; 10 bases are shared with TRBD1. The CDR3 spans 15 residues. The junction had 6 bases not matched to a gene; V was cut back by 5 bases and J by 2 bases. CDR3 sequence reads: CASSKPGQGTYEQYF. For the CDR3, the DNA is TGTGCCAGCAGTAAACCGGGACAGGGGACCTACGAGCAGTACTTC.

This clonotype was seen repeatedly, ten times or more. The genes are TRBV12-3 or TRBV12-4 and TRBJ2-5; D remains ambiguous. Trimming stripped 6 bases from V and 1 base from J, with 12 bases between. This CDR3 is 14 amino acids long. The CDR3 nucleotides read TGTGCCAGCAGAACAGATACGACCCAAGAGACCCAGTACTTC. Residues: CASRTDTTQETQYF.

In its sample, this clonotype was seen a few times. J is TRBJ2-7 and V is TRBV6-1; TRBD2 agrees at 8 bases. Germline V CDR1 and CDR2: MNHNS, SASEGT. V lost 6 bases to trimming and J lost 4 bases; unmatched junction nucleotides: 8. This CDR3 has 14 residues. The CDR3 DNA reads as TGTGCCAGCAGGATAGCGGGAAGTTCTTACGAGCAGTACTTC. Translating gives CASRIAGSSYEQYF.

This chain connects TRBV12-3 or TRBV12-4 to TRBJ2-1; 8 bases fit TRBD2. The CDR3 is 15 residues long. Germline trimming cut 6 bases from V and 3 bases from J; bases unmatched to any gene: 7. The CDR3 sequence is CASRRPGTSYNEQFF. The CDR3 nucleotides are TGTGCCAGCAGGCGTCCCGGGACTAGCTACAATGAGCAGTTCTTC.

The V call is TRBV12-3 or TRBV12-4, the J call TRBJ1-5, with 8 bases lining up with TRBD1. This CDR3 contains 17 residues. After removal of 3 bases from V and 0 bases from J, the junction contained 7 bases not matched to a gene. CDR3 loop: CASSFGQGGYSNQPQHF. As DNA, the CDR3 is TGTGCCAGCAGTTTCGGACAGGGAGGTTATAGCAATCAGCCCCAGCATTTT.

The CDR3 loop is CSASPAGTGDSLGDNEQFF. CDR3 sequence (DNA): TGCAGTGCTTCCCCGGCGGGGACAGGGGATTCCCTTGGGGACAATGAGCAGTTCTTC. This chain connects TRBV20-1 to TRBJ2-1; 10 positions agree with TRBD1. Germline V gives CDR1 DFQATT, CDR2 SNEGSKA (reference sequence). V was clipped by 5 bases and J by 5 bases; unmatched bases: 21. This CDR3 region has 19 residues.

This clonotype appeared many times. This chain connects TRBV5-1 to TRBJ2-5; TRBD2 might be the D (5 bases). Per the germline V gene, CDR1 is SGHRS and CDR2 is YFSETQ. The V end was cut by 4 bases, the J end by 4 bases, with 11 bases between. The length of the CDR3 is 13 residues. The CDR3 DNA follows: TGCGCCAGCAGCCCGGAGGAAATAGAGACCCAGTACTTC. Translating gives CASSPEEIETQYF.

The V gene is TRBV29-1, the J gene TRBJ2-1; 7 bases are a match to TRBD2. CDR3 size: 14 residues. After removal of 3 bases from V and 5 bases from J, the junction contained 7 bases not matched to a gene. CDR1 SQVTM and CDR2 ANQGSEA come from the germline V gene. CDR3 DNA: TGCAGCGTTGACTTGGCGGGAGTTCACAATGAGCAGTTCTTC. It yields the protein CSVDLAGVHNEQFF.

DNA of the CDR3: TGTGCCAGCAGTTTAGCCCAGGGAGAGGAGACCCAGTACTTC. Translating it yields CASSLAQGEETQYF. This sequence joins TRBV12-3 or TRBV12-4 and TRBJ2-5, with D tentatively TRBD1 or TRBD2 (5 bases each). V lost 0 bases to trimming and J lost 5 bases, with 10 bases between them. This CDR3 is 14 amino acids long.

This clonotype was recorded at least ten times. The chain joins TRBV7-9 to TRBJ1-5, with TRBD1 matching over 7 bases. The CDR3 loop spans 16 amino acids. CDR1 is SEHNR and CDR2 is FQNEAQ in the germline V gene (reference sequence). The V segment lost 1 base and the J segment 1 base; nucleotides outside the gene matches: 4. The CDR3 DNA reads as TGTGCCAGCAGCTTAGGGACAGGTCCCAGCAATCAGCCCCAGCATTTT. Translating it yields CASSLGTGPSNQPQHF.

The chain recombines TRBV7-3 with TRBJ2-1; D unresolved. CDR1 and CDR2 from the germline V gene are SGHTA and FQGTGA. The CDR3 is made up of 16 amino acids. Between the trimmed V and J ends, which lost 1 base and 5 bases, there was a span of 15 bases. Written as DNA, the CDR3 is TGTGCCAGCAGCTTAAGTAGCCGAGCAGGCCACAATGAGCAGTTCTTC. As protein: CASSLSSRAGHNEQFF.